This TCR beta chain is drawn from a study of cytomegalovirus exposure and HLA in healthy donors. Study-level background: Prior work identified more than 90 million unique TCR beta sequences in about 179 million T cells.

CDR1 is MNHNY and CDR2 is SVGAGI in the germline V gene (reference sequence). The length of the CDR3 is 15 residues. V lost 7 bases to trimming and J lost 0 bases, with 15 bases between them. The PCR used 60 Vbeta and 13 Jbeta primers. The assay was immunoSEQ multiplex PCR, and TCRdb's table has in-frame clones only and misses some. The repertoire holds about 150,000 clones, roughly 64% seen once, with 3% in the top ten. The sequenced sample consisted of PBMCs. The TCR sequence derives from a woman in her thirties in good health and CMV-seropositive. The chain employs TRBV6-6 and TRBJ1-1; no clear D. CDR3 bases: TGTGCCAGCACCGTACCCTCTAATATGAACACTGAAGCTTTCTTT. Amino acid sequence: CASTVPSNMNTEAFF.